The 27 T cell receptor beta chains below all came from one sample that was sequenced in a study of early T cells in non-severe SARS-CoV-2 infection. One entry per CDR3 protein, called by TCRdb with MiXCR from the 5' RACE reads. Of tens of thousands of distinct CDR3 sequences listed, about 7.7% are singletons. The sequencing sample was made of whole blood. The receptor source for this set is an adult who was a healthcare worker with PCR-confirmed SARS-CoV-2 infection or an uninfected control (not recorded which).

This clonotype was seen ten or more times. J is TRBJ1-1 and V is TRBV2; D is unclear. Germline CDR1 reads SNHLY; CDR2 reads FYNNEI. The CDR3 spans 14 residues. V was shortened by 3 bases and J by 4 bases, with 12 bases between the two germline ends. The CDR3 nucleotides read TGTGCCAGCAGTGAGACGTCTACGAGCACTGAAGCTTTCTTT. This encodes CASSETSTSTEAFF.

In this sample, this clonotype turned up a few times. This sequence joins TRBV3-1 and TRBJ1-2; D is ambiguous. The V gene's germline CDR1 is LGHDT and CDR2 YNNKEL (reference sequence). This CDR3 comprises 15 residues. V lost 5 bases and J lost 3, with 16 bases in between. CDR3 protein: CASSGLDFRHYGYTF. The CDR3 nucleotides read TGTGCCAGCAGCGGACTAGACTTTCGCCACTATGGCTACACCTTC.

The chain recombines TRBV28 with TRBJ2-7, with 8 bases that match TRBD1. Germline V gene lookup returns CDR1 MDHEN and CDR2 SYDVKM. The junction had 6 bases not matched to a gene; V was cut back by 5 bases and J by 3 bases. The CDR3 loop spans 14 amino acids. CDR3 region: CASSVQGANYEQYF. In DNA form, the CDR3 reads TGTGCCAGCAGTGTTCAGGGGGCTAACTACGAGCAGTACTTC. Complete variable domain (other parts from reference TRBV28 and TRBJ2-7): DVKVTQSSRYLVKRTGEKVFLECVQDMDHENMFWYRQDPGLGLRLIYFSYDVKMKEKGDIPEGYSVSREKKERFSLILESASTNQTSMYLCASSVQGANYEQYFGPGTRLTVT.

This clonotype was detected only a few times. DNA of the CDR3: TGCAGCGCCCGCGAGGGGGTTGATGGCTACACCTTC. Translating it yields CSAREGVDGYTF. The chain carries TRBV29-1 and TRBJ1-2; perhaps TRBD1 as D (6 bases). Trimming removed 7 bases at V and 6 bases at J, with 15 bases between. The CDR3 totals 12 residues. Germline values: CDR1 SQVTM, CDR2 ANQGSEA. The full variable domain, rest sourced from reference TRBV29-1 and TRBJ1-2, is SAVISQKPSRDICQRGTSLTIQCQVDSQVTMMFWYRQQPGQSLTLIATANQGSEATYESGFVIDKFPISRPNLTFSTLTVSNMSPEDSSIYLCSAREGVDGYTFGSGTRLTVV.

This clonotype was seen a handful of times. The DNA for the CDR3 is TGTGCCAGTACGCCAAATAGCGGGAGAAGGACAGATACGCAGTATTTT. This translates into CASTPNSGRRTDTQYF. The chain recombines TRBV19 with TRBJ2-3, with TRBD2 identical over 9 bases. CDR3 length: 16 residues. Germline values: CDR1 LNHDA, CDR2 SQIVND (reference sequence). J gave up 3 bases and V 7 bases, and 11 bases lay outside the gene matches. Full variable domain (missing parts from reference TRBV19 and TRBJ2-3): DGGITQSPKYLFRKEGQNVTLSCEQNLNHDAMYWYRQDPGQGLRLIYYSQIVNDFQKGDIAEGYSVSREKKESFPLTVTSAQKNPTAFYLCASTPNSGRRTDTQYFGPGTRLTVL.

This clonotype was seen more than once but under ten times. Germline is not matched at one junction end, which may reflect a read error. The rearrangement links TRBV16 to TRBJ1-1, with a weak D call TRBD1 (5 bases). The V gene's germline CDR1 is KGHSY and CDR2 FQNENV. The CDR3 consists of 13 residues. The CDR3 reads CASSTKGEGPTCF. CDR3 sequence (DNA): TGTGCCAGCAGCACCAAAGGAGAGGGACCTACTTGCTTT. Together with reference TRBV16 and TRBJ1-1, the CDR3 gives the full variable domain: GEEVAQTPKHLVRGEGQKAKLYCAPIKGHSYVFWYQQVLKNEFKFLISFQNENVFDETGMPKERFSAKCLPNSPCSLEIQATKLEDSAVYFCASSTKGEGPTCFGQGTRLTVV.

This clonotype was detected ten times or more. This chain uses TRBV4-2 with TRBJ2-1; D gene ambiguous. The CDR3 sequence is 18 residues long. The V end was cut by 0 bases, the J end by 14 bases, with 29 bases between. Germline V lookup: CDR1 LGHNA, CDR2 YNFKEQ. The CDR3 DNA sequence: TGTGCCAGCAGCCAAGACTACGACGGGCTAGGCCCGAATGGAGTTGAGTTCTTC. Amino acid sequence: CASSQDYDGLGPNGVEFF.

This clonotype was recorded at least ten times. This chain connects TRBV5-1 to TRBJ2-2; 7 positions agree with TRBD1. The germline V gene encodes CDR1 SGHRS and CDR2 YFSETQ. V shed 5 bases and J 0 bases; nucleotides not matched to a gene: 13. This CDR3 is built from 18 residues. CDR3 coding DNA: TGCGCCAGCAGTTCGGTCAGGGGGATCGTGGCGAACACCGGGGAGCTGTTTTTT. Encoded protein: CASSSVRGIVANTGELFF.

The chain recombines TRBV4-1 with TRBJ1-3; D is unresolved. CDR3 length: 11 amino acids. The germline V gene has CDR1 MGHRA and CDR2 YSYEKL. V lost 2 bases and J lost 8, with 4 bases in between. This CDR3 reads CASSQRDTIYF. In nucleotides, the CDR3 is TGCGCCAGCAGCCAAAGGGACACCATATATTTT.

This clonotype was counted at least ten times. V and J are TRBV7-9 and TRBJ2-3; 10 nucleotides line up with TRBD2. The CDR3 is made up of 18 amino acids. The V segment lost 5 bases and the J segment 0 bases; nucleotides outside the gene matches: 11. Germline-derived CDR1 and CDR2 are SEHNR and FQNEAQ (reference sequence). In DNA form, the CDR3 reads TGTGCCAGCAGCGGATCGACCGGGACTAGCGAAAGCACAGATACGCAGTATTTT. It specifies CASSGSTGTSESTDTQYF.

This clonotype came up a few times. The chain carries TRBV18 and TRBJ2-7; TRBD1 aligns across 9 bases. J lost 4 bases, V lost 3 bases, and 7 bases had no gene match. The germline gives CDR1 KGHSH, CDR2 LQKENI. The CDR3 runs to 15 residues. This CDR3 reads CASSPQEGQGYEQYF. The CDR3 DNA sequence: TGTGCCAGCTCACCTCAAGAGGGACAGGGTTACGAGCAGTACTTC.

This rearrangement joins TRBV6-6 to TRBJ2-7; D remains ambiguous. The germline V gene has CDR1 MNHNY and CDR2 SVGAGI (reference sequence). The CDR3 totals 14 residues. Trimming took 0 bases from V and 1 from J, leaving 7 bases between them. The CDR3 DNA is TGTGCCAGCAGTTACTCCCCGGAGTCCTACGAGCAGTACTTC. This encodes CASSYSPESYEQYF.

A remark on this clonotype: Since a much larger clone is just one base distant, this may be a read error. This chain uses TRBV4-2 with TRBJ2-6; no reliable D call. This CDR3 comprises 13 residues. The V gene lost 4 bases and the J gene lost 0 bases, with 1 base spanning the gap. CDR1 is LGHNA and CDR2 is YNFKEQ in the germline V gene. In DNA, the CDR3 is TGTGCCAGCAGCCCCTCTGGGGCCAACGTCCTGACTTTC. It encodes CASSPSGANVLTF.

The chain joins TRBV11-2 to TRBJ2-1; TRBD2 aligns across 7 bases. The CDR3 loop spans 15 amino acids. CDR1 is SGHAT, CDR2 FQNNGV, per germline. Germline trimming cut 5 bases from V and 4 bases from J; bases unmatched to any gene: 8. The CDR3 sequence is CASSPPPSGYNEQFF. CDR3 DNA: TGTGCCAGCAGCCCCCCCCCTAGCGGTTACAATGAGCAGTTCTTC. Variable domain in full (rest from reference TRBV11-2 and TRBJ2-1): EAGVAQSPRYKIIEKRQSVAFWCNPISGHATLYWYQQILGQGPKLLIQFQNNGVVDDSQLPKDRFSAERLKGVDSTLKIQPAKLEDSAVYLCASSPPPSGYNEQFFGPGTRLTVL.

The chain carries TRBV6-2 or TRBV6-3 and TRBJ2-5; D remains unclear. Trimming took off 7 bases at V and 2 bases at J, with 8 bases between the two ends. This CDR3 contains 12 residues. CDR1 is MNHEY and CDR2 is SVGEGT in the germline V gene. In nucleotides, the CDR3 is TGTGCCAGCAACGAGCCTCAAGAGACCCAGTACTTC. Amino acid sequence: CASNEPQETQYF.

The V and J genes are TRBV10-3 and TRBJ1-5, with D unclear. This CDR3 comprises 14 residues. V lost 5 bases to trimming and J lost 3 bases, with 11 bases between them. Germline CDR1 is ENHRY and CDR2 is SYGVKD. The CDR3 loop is CAISNQESNQPQHF. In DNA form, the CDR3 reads TGTGCCATCAGTAACCAGGAATCCAATCAGCCCCAGCATTTT.

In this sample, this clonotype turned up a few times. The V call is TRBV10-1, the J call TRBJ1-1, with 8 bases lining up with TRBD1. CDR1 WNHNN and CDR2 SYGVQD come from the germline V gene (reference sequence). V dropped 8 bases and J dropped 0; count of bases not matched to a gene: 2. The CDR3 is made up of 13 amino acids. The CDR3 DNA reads TGCGCCAGCCAGGGGGCTGTGAACACTGAAGCTTTCTTT. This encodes CASQGAVNTEAFF.

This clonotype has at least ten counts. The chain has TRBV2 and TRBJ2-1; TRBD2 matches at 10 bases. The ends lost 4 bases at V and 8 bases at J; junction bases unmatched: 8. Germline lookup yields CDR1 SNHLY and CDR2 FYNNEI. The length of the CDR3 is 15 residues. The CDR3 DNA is TGTGCCAGCAGTGCGGGGAGCGGGAGGGTTCATGAGCAGTTCTTC. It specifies CASSAGSGRVHEQFF. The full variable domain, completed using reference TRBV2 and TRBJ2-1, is EPEVTQTPSHQVTQMGQEVILRCVPISNHLYFYWYRQILGQKVEFLVSFYNNEISEKSEIFDDQFSVERPDGSNFTLKIRSTKLEDSAMYFCASSAGSGRVHEQFFGPGTRLTVL.

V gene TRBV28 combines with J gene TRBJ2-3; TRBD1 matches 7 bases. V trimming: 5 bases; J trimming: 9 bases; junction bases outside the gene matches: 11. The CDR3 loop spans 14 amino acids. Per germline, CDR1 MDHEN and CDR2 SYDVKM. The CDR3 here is CASSPQQGQRTQYF. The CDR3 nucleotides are TGTGCCAGCAGTCCCCAACAGGGGCAGCGGACGCAGTATTTT. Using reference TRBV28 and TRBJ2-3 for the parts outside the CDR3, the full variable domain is DVKVTQSSRYLVKRTGEKVFLECVQDMDHENMFWYRQDPGLGLRLIYFSYDVKMKEKGDIPEGYSVSREKKERFSLILESASTNQTSMYLCASSPQQGQRTQYFGPGTRLTVL.

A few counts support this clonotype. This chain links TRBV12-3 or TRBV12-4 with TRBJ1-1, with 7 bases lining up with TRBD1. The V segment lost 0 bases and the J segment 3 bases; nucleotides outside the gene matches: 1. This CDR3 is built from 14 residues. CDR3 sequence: CASSLAQGHTEAFF. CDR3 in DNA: TGTGCCAGCAGTTTAGCACAGGGGCACACTGAAGCTTTCTTT.

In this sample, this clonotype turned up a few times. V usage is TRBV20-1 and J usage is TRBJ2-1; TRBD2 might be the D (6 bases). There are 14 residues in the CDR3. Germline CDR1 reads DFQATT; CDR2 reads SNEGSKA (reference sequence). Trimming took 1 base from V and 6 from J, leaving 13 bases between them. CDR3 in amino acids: CSARGLARGNEQFF. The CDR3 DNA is TGCAGTGCTAGAGGGCTAGCGAGGGGCAATGAGCAGTTCTTC.

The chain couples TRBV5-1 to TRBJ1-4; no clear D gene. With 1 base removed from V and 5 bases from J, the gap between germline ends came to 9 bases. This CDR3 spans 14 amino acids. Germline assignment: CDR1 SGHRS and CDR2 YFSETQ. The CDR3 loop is CASSLTDGNEKLFF. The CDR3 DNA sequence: TGCGCCAGCAGCTTGACGGACGGAAATGAAAAACTGTTTTTT.

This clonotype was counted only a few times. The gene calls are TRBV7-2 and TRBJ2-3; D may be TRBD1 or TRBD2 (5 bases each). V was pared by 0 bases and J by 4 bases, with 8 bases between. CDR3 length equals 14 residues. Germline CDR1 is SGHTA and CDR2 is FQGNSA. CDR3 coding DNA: TGTGCCAGCAGCTTAGCAAAGGGACCAGATACGCAGTATTTT. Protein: CASSLAKGPDTQYF.

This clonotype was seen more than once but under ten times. The CDR3 nucleotides are TGTGCCAGCAGCTTAACTAGCGGGAGCAACAATGAGCAGTTCTTC. Amino acid sequence: CASSLTSGSNNEQFF. The V call is TRBV11-3, the J call TRBJ2-1, with 11 bases fitting TRBD2. Germline values: CDR1 SGHNT, CDR2 YENEEA. Losses at the gene ends were 2 bases for V and 5 bases for J; bases not matched to a gene: 2. The CDR3 spans 15 residues. Full variable domain (remainder filled in from reference TRBV11-3 and TRBJ2-1): EAGVVQSPRYKIIEKKQPVAFWCNPISGHNTLYWYLQNLGQGPELLIRYENEEAVDDSQLPKDRFSAERLKGVDSTLKIQPAELGDSAVYLCASSLTSGSNNEQFFGPGTRLTVL.

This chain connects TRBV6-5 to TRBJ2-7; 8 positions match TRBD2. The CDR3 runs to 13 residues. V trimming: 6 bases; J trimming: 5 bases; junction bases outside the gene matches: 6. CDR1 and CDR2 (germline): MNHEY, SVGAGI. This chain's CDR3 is CASRALADNEQYF. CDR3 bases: TGTGCCAGCAGAGCACTAGCGGACAACGAGCAGTACTTC.

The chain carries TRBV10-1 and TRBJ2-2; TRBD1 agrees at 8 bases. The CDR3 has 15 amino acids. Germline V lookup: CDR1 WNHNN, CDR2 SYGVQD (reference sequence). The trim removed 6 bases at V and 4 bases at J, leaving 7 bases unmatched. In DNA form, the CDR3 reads TGCGCCAGCAGCCGGGACAGGTCTCTCACCGGGGAGCTGTTTTTT. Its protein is CASSRDRSLTGELFF.

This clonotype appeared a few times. In DNA form, the CDR3 reads TGTGCCAGCAGCTTAGAAGCGAGGAATACGCAGTATTTT. Its translation: CASSLEARNTQYF. The V and J genes are TRBV7-9 and TRBJ2-3; D unclear. Germline CDR1 is SEHNR and CDR2 is FQNEAQ (reference sequence). The CDR3 consists of 13 residues. Trimming shortened V by 1 base and J by 7 bases, and 9 bases separated the two germline ends.